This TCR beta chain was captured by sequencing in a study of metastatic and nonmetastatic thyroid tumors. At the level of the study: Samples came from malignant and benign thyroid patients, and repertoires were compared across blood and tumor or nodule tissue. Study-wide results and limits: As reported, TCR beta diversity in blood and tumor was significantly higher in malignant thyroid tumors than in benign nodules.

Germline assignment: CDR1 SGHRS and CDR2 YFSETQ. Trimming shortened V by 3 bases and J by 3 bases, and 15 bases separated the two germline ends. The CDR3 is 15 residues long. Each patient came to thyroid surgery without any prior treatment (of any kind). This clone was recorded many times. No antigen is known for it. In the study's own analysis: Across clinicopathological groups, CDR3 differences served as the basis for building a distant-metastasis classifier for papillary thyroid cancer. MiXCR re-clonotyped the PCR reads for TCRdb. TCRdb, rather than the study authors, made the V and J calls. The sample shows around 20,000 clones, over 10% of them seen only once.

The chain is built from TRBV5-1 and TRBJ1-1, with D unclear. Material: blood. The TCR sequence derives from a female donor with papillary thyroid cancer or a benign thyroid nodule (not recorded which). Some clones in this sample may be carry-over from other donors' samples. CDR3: CASSSRWRADTEAFF. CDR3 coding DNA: TGCGCCAGCAGCTCCCGCTGGAGGGCGGACACTGAAGCTTTCTTT.